These 29 T cell receptor beta chains came from one sample sequenced in a study of T-cell memory formation after mild COVID-19. In TCRdb, the 5' RACE reads were re-called with MiXCR into one record per CDR3 protein. The data contain roughly 280,000 distinct CDR3 sequences, around 16% of them seen just once; the ten biggest clones take up around 23%. The sequencing sample was made of PBMCs or a T cell subset sorted from them (not recorded which). The receptors shown here come from a man aged 18-30 years who had mild COVID-19 (a few samples of this study predate the infection). Cell type and time point are not known.

This clonotype has a handful of counts. The rearrangement links TRBV29-1 to TRBJ2-1; D is perhaps TRBD1 (5 bases). V lost 4 bases to trimming and J lost 8 bases, with 12 bases between them. CDR3 length: 12 amino acids. Germline assignment: CDR1 SQVTM and CDR2 ANQGSEA. The CDR3 spells CSVVPATDEQFF. DNA for the CDR3: TGCAGCGTTGTCCCGGCGACAGATGAGCAGTTCTTC.

This clonotype was counted ten times or more. V and J are TRBV5-1 and TRBJ2-3; D is ambiguous. This CDR3 is 14 amino acids long. Per germline, CDR1 SGHRS and CDR2 YFSETQ. Trimming took 5 bases from V and 3 from J, leaving 13 bases between them. CDR3 bases: TGCGCCAGCAGAGTGTTTTGGGGTACAGATACGCAGTATTTT. The encoded protein is CASRVFWGTDTQYF.

This clonotype was picked up a small number of times. This sequence joins TRBV7-3 and TRBJ1-6, with D unclear. Germline CDR1 and CDR2: SGHTA and FQGTGA. The CDR3 spans 14 residues. V was pared by 4 bases and J by 7 bases, with 11 bases between. The CDR3 protein is CASSSKGQNSPLHF. DNA for the CDR3: TGTGCCAGCAGCTCCAAAGGGCAAAATTCACCCCTCCACTTT.

The chain recombines TRBV7-2 with TRBJ1-2; D is ambiguous. The CDR3 has 14 residues. The germline V and J ends were trimmed by 4 bases and 8 bases, with 17 bases remaining between them. Germline CDR1 is SGHTA and CDR2 is FQGNSA. In nucleotides, the CDR3 is TGTGCCAGCAGCTCCTATGACCGGGTCGGGGGCTACACCTTC. Translated, it gives CASSSYDRVGGYTF.

The rearrangement joins TRBV27 to TRBJ2-2; no reliable D call. The CDR3 covers 15 residues. CDR1 and CDR2 from the germline V gene are MNHEY and SMNVEV (reference sequence). V was cut by 4 bases and J by 5 bases, with 14 bases left in between. The DNA for the CDR3 is TGTGCCAGCAGTTCGGCCTGGGAAGGAACCGGGGAGCTGTTTTTT. This gives the protein CASSSAWEGTGELFF.

The chain recombines TRBV12-3 or TRBV12-4 with TRBJ1-4; D remains ambiguous. The ends were cut back, 7 bases at V and 5 bases at J, with 14 bases in the middle. The length of the CDR3 is 14 residues. The CDR3 reads CASTAGPWNEKLFF. Written as DNA, the CDR3 is TGTGCCAGCACTGCTGGGCCATGGAATGAAAAACTGTTTTTT.

The chain is built from TRBV7-9 and TRBJ2-5, with 8 bases fitting TRBD1. Germline lookup yields CDR1 SEHNR and CDR2 FQNEAQ (reference sequence). The ends lost 5 bases at V and 4 bases at J; junction bases unmatched: 6. The CDR3 consists of 14 residues. The CDR3 region is CASSPTGGRETQYF. CDR3 nucleotides: TGTGCCAGCAGCCCAACAGGGGGTAGAGAGACCCAGTACTTC.

This clonotype was counted a few times. The chain combines TRBV15 with TRBJ2-1, with TRBD1 matching over 8 bases. The CDR3 totals 15 residues. V lost 4 bases, J lost 4 bases, and 6 bases stayed unmatched. Per the germline V gene, CDR1 is LNHNV and CDR2 is YYDKDF (reference sequence). CDR3 bases: TGTGCCACCAGCACCCGGGACAGGATATACAATGAGCAGTTCTTC. It is translated as CATSTRDRIYNEQFF.

V usage is TRBV5-1 and J usage is TRBJ2-7; the match to TRBD1 covers 7 bases. Germline assignment: CDR1 SGHRS and CDR2 YFSETQ. After removal of 4 bases from V and 0 bases from J, the junction contained 10 bases not matched to a gene. The CDR3 runs 16 residues. CDR3 in amino acids: CASSPDPTGSSYEQYV. In DNA form, the CDR3 reads TGCGCCAGCAGCCCAGATCCGACAGGGAGCTCCTACGAGCAGTACGTC.

The rearrangement joins TRBV4-1 to TRBJ2-7; the match to TRBD1 covers 8 bases. The J segment lost 7 bases and the V segment lost 4 bases, leaving 12 bases of the junction unmatched. This CDR3 has 15 amino acids. Looked up from germline, CDR1 is MGHRA and CDR2 is YSYEKL. The CDR3 DNA sequence: TGCGCCAGCAGCCGAACGCAGGGGGCCTTCGGAGAGCAGTACGTC. Translating it yields CASSRTQGAFGEQYV.

V is TRBV6-5 and J is TRBJ1-5, with 8 nucleotides matching TRBD1. The V gene's germline CDR1 is MNHEY and CDR2 SVGAGI. The V segment lost 10 bases and the J segment 4 bases; nucleotides outside the gene matches: 3. The CDR3 has 12 residues. The CDR3 region is CATRQGNQPQHF. The CDR3, as DNA: TGTGCCACACGACAGGGGAATCAGCCCCAGCATTTT.

This clonotype was detected a few times. V and J are TRBV11-2 and TRBJ2-7; D not resolved. The CDR3 loop spans 13 amino acids. With 5 bases removed from V and 5 bases from J, the gap between germline ends came to 13 bases. Germline CDR1 reads SGHAT; CDR2 reads FQNNGV. The CDR3 DNA is TGTGCCAGCAGCCCCGGATGGTGGGACGAGCAGTACGTC. Its protein is CASSPGWWDEQYV.

The chain uses TRBV4-2 and TRBJ1-3; possibly TRBD1 for D (5 bases). Germline CDR1 LGHNA, CDR2 YNFKEQ. The ends were cut back, 0 bases at V and 0 bases at J, with 9 bases in the middle. This CDR3 spans 16 amino acids. The CDR3 spells CASSQEGVDSGNTIYF. The CDR3, as DNA: TGTGCCAGCAGCCAAGAAGGGGTCGACTCTGGAAACACCATATATTTT.

The rearrangement joins TRBV10-3 to TRBJ2-5, with D tentatively TRBD2 (5 bases). The CDR3 has 13 amino acids. Germline V CDR1 and CDR2: ENHRY, SYGVKD. V was shortened by 3 bases and J by 13 bases, with 18 bases between the two germline ends. The CDR3 DNA is TGTGCCATCAGTGAAGGCCACCCCCTAGCATTGTACTTC. Protein product: CAISEGHPLALYF.

V and J are TRBV6-6 and TRBJ1-1, with TRBD1 matching over 8 bases. Germline V gene sequence: CDR1 MNHNY, CDR2 SVGAGI (reference sequence). CDR3 length: 15 amino acids. The V segment lost 6 bases and the J segment 1 base; nucleotides outside the gene matches: 7. The CDR3 coding sequence is TGTGCCAGCAGGCCCCCCGGGACAGGGAACACTGAAGCTTTCTTT. The encoded protein is CASRPPGTGNTEAFF.

This chain connects TRBV28 to TRBJ2-1, with 7 nucleotides matching TRBD1. The V segment lost 4 bases and the J segment 3 bases; nucleotides outside the gene matches: 9. The length of the CDR3 is 16 residues. Germline values: CDR1 MDHEN, CDR2 SYDVKM. The CDR3 sequence is CASSSIYRGDYNEQFF. CDR3 DNA sequence: TGTGCCAGCAGTTCCATTTACAGGGGTGACTACAATGAGCAGTTCTTC. The variable domain in full, with the rest retrieved from reference TRBV28 and TRBJ2-1, is DVKVTQSSRYLVKRTGEKVFLECVQDMDHENMFWYRQDPGLGLRLIYFSYDVKMKEKGDIPEGYSVSREKKERFSLILESASTNQTSMYLCASSSIYRGDYNEQFFGPGTRLTVL.

This clonotype was counted a few times. V gene TRBV5-1 combines with J gene TRBJ2-1, with D possibly called TRBD1 or TRBD2 (6 bases each). Deletions cut 0 bases from V and 6 bases from J, with 10 bases between. CDR3 size: 14 residues. The germline gives CDR1 SGHRS, CDR2 YFSETQ. CDR3: CASSLGGAGNEQFF. The CDR3 DNA is TGCGCCAGCAGCTTGGGGGGGGCCGGCAATGAGCAGTTCTTC.

The V call is TRBV6-1, the J call TRBJ2-1; D might be TRBD1 (5 bases). Trimming took off 2 bases at V and 5 bases at J, with 10 bases between the two ends. CDR3 size: 14 residues. Germline V lookup: CDR1 MNHNS, CDR2 SASEGT. In nucleotides, the CDR3 is TGTGCCAGCAGTGAATTCTGGGGCGACAATGAGCAGTTCTTC. Translating gives CASSEFWGDNEQFF.

The rearrangement uses TRBV24-1 and TRBJ2-3, with 7 bases fitting TRBD1. Germline trimming cut 7 bases from V and 0 bases from J; bases unmatched to any gene: 12. The CDR3 spans 17 residues. In germline, CDR1 is KGHDR, CDR2 SFDVKD. The CDR3 DNA reads TGTGCCACCAGCAATATTCGACAGGGCGAGAGCACAGATACGCAGTATTTT. Translating it yields CATSNIRQGESTDTQYF.

In this sample, this clonotype turned up a few times. V gene TRBV9 combines with J gene TRBJ1-3; D uncertain. The V gene's germline CDR1 is SGDLS and CDR2 YYNGEE. The CDR3 runs 14 residues. The V end lost 0 bases, the J end lost 2 bases, and 6 bases lay between the germline ends. The CDR3 loop is CASSVDDTGNTIYF. The CDR3 coding sequence is TGTGCCAGCAGCGTAGACGACACTGGAAACACCATATATTTT. Combining the CDR3 with reference TRBV9 and TRBJ1-3 gives the whole variable domain DSGVTQTPKHLITATGQRVTLRCSPRSGDLSVYWYQQSLDQGLQFLIQYYNGEERAKGNILERFSAQQFPDLHSELNLSSLELGDSALYFCASSVDDTGNTIYFGEGSWLTVV.

The chain couples TRBV7-2 to TRBJ1-1; no firm D call. The V gene lost 8 bases and the J gene lost 2 bases, with 9 bases spanning the gap. Germline loops: CDR1 SGHTA, CDR2 FQGNSA. The CDR3 has 12 residues. The CDR3 DNA reads TGTGCCAGCCATGCCATAAACACTGAAGCTTTCTTT. Translating gives CASHAINTEAFF.

The V and J genes are TRBV15 and TRBJ1-2; D is uncertain. V was trimmed by 0 bases and J by 7 bases, leaving 15 bases between them. CDR1 LNHNV and CDR2 YYDKDF come from the germline V gene (reference sequence). The CDR3 is 15 residues long. CDR3 protein: CATSRDYPGPRGYTF. Written as DNA, the CDR3 is TGTGCCACCAGCAGAGATTACCCTGGACCCCGTGGCTACACCTTC.

In this sample, this clonotype turned up a few times. This chain uses TRBV12-3 or TRBV12-4 with TRBJ2-2; 9 bases fit TRBD1. V dropped 3 bases and J dropped 4; count of bases not matched to a gene: 3. The CDR3 consists of 15 residues. CDR3 DNA: TGTGCCAGCAGTTTTTCGACAGGGGGCACCGGGGAGCTGTTTTTT. Translation: CASSFSTGGTGELFF.

This chain's CDR3 is CASSEGGFHYNEQFF. CDR3 in DNA: TGCGCCAGCAGCGAAGGAGGGTTTCACTACAATGAGCAGTTCTTC. The chain has TRBV5-1 and TRBJ2-1, with D possibly being TRBD2 (6 bases). The germline gives CDR1 SGHRS, CDR2 YFSETQ. The CDR3 is 15 amino acids. Trimming cost V 4 bases and J 3 bases, with 14 bases left between them.

The rearrangement joins TRBV18 to TRBJ2-4; unclear D gene. Trimming took off 3 bases at V and 0 bases at J, with 15 bases between the two ends. CDR1 is KGHSH, CDR2 LQKENI, per germline. This CDR3 region has 17 residues. In DNA, the CDR3 is TGTGCCAGCTCACCCGCCGATCAAAGACTAGCCAAAAACATTCAGTACTTC. It specifies CASSPADQRLAKNIQYF.

The chain carries TRBV6-2 or TRBV6-3 and TRBJ2-7; D remains ambiguous. Between the trimmed V and J ends, which lost 5 bases and 9 bases, there was a span of 11 bases. Germline V gene lookup returns CDR1 MNHEY and CDR2 SVGEGT. This CDR3 is 11 amino acids long. DNA for the CDR3: TGTGCCAGCAGTCAGGAACCTGTGCAGTACTTC. Its translation is CASSQEPVQYF.

A few counts support this clonotype. CDR3 sequence: CAWSVQGSAFF. CDR3 bases: TGTGCCTGGAGTGTTCAGGGATCAGCTTTCTTT. The J gene is TRBJ1-1, the V gene TRBV30; D may be TRBD1 (5 bases). The germline gives CDR1 GTSNPN, CDR2 SVGIG (reference sequence). Trimming took 0 bases from V and 10 from J, leaving 9 bases between them. There are 11 residues in the CDR3.

Only a few counts were recorded for this clonotype. V is TRBV6-5 and J is TRBJ1-5, with a weak D call TRBD1 (5 bases). This CDR3 is 13 amino acids long. Deletions cut 2 bases from V and 5 bases from J, with 7 bases between. Germline V gene data show CDR1 as MNHEY and CDR2 as SVGAGI. Here the CDR3 DNA reads TGTGCCAGCAGTTACGGCAGGGATCAGCCCCAGCATTTT. Translation gives CASSYGRDQPQHF.

This clonotype has only a few counts. The V and J genes are TRBV7-9 and TRBJ2-3; maybe TRBD2 (5 bases). The CDR3 covers 16 residues. The V gene lost 2 bases and the J gene lost 0 bases, with 12 bases spanning the gap. Germline lookup yields CDR1 SEHNR and CDR2 FQNEAQ (reference sequence). The CDR3 DNA follows: TGTGCCAGCAGCTTAATGGTGGAGGTTAGCACAGATACGCAGTATTTT. The encoded protein is CASSLMVEVSTDTQYF.